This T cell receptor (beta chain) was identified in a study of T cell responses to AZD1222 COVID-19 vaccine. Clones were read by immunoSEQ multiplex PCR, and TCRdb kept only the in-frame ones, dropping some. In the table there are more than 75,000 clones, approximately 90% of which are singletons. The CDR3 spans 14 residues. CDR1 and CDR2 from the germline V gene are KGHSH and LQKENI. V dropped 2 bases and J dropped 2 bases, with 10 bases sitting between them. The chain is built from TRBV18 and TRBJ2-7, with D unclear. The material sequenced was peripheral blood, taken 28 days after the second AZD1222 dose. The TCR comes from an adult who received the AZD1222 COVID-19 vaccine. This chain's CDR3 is CASSPGTQTYEQYF. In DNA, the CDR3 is TGTGCCAGCTCACCAGGAACACAGACCTACGAGCAGTACTTC.